Below, one T cell receptor (beta chain) is given with its context. This record belongs to a study of T cells in Graves' hyperthyroidism and ophthalmopathy. RNA transcripts gave rise to amplified TCR beta CDR3 regions. HTBI primers were used for first-round RT-PCR of the TCR CDR3. MiXCR, run by TCRdb on the multiplex PCR reads, gives a single entry per CDR3 protein. This table has about 690,000 distinct CDR3 sequences, roughly a sixth appearing once. The length of the CDR3 is 15 residues. Germline V gene data show CDR1 as LNHDA and CDR2 as SQIVND (reference sequence). Trimming removed 5 bases at V and 3 bases at J, with 14 bases between.

Sequencing was performed on blood. This sequence was found in a middle-aged man with Graves' hyperthyroidism. The genes are TRBV19 and TRBJ1-5; maybe TRBD1 (5 bases). CDR3 sequence reads: CASSSQGVPNQPQHF. The DNA for the CDR3 is TGTGCCAGTAGTTCTCAGGGTGTACCCAATCAGCCCCAGCATTTT. The complete variable domain, with remaining parts taken from reference TRBV19 and TRBJ1-5, reads DGGITQSPKYLFRKEGQNVTLSCEQNLNHDAMYWYRQDPGQGLRLIYYSQIVNDFQKGDIAEGYSVSREKKESFPLTVTSAQKNPTAFYLCASSSQGVPNQPQHFGDGTRLSIL.